The source of this T cell receptor beta chain is a study of post-analysis software for immune sequencing data. Study-level information: In terms of disease course, relapsing-remitting, secondary progressive and progressive-relapsing multiple sclerosis were included.

Broader study findings: Samples prepared in the same batch strongly co-clustered by F measure. Normalized Chao1 diversity was significantly lower in multiple sclerosis patients than in controls. Higher frequency in patients than in controls was seen for roughly five TRBV segments, with TRBV5-6, TRBV5-1 and TRBV20-1 among them.

The CDR3 runs to 13 residues. Points on this clonotype: The target antigen is unknown. One end of the junction varies from germline; a read error may be responsible.

The library was made from cDNA and included unique molecular identifiers. TCRdb analysed the PCR reads with MiXCR anew, one entry per CDR3 protein. Of under 650,000 distinct CDR3 sequences listed, around 47% are singletons. J is TRBJ2-3 and V is TRBV12-3 or TRBV12-4; D might be TRBD1 or TRBD2, each matching 5 bases. Material for sequencing was blood. The TCR comes from a girl between 5 and 17 years old with multiple sclerosis. In nucleotides, the CDR3 is TGTGCCAGCAGTTTCGGGACGGCAGATGCGCAGTATTTT. As protein: CASSFGTADAQYF.